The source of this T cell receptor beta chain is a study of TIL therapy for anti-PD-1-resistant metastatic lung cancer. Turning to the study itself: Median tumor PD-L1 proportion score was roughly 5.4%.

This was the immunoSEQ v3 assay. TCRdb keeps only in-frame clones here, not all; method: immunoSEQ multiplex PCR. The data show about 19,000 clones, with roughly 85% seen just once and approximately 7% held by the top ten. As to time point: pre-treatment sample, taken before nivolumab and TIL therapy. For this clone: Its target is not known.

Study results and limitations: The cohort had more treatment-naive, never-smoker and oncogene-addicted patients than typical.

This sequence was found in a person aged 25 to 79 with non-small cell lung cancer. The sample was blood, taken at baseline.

The DNA of the CDR3 is TGTGCCAGCAGACCCGGACAGGGGGAAAAACTGTTTTTT. This gives the protein CASRPGQGEKLFF. V is TRBV2 and J is TRBJ1-4, with TRBD1 matching over 9 bases. Germline loops: CDR1 SNHLY, CDR2 FYNNEI. CDR3 length: 13 amino acids. V shed 6 bases and J 8 bases; nucleotides not matched to a gene: 4.